Below, 9 T cell receptor beta chains from the same sample are listed, as sequenced in a study of shared clonotypes between healthy human individuals. Only in-frame clones appear in the TCRdb table, and some are missing; sequencing was by immunoSEQ multiplex PCR. This table has approximately 980,000 clones, more than 75% appearing once. The sequencing input was memory CD4+ T cells sorted from blood. Subset specified: CD45RA-negative fraction. All receptors derive from a man younger than 30 in good health.

The chain carries TRBV6-1 and TRBJ2-7; possible D gene TRBD2, 5 bases. CDR1 and CDR2 from the germline V gene are MNHNS and SASEGT. V lost 4 bases and J lost 3, with 10 bases in between. The CDR3 spans 13 residues. CDR3 residues: CASSVEGGYEQYF. In DNA, the CDR3 is TGTGCCAGCAGTGTCGAGGGTGGCTACGAGCAGTACTTC.

The chain has TRBV7-2 and TRBJ2-5; TRBD2 aligns across 9 bases. This CDR3 comprises 16 residues. The ends lost 4 bases at V and 5 bases at J; junction bases unmatched: 11. CDR1 and CDR2 (germline): SGHTA, FQGNSA. The CDR3 coding sequence is TGTGCCAGCAGCTCTACCCTAGCGGGAAGGACGGAGACCCAGTACTTC. Translating gives CASSSTLAGRTETQYF. The variable domain in full, completed from reference TRBV7-2 and TRBJ2-5, reads GAGVSQSPSNKVTEKGKDVELRCDPISGHTALYWYRQSLGQGLEFLIYFQGNSAPDKSGLPSDRFSAERTGGSVSTLTIQRTQQEDSAVYLCASSSTLAGRTETQYFGPGTRLLVL.

The chain uses TRBV5-6 and TRBJ1-1, with D unresolved. From germline, CDR1 is SGHDT and CDR2 YYEEEE. This CDR3 spans 14 amino acids. Trimming left V 4 bases short and J 12 bases short, with 22 bases between. The CDR3 reads CASSPEVAYQTPFF. CDR3 nucleotides: TGTGCCAGCAGCCCGGAGGTGGCATATCAGACACCTTTCTTT.

This sequence joins TRBV19 and TRBJ1-6; D ambiguous. From germline, CDR1 is LNHDA and CDR2 SQIVND (reference sequence). The CDR3 covers 13 residues. Between the trimmed V and J ends, which lost 6 bases and 7 bases, there was a span of 10 bases. The CDR3 nucleotides are TGTGCCAGTAGCGAGCAAGGGAATTCACCCCTCCACTTT. It specifies CASSEQGNSPLHF. The full variable domain, rest sourced from reference TRBV19 and TRBJ1-6, is DGGITQSPKYLFRKEGQNVTLSCEQNLNHDAMYWYRQDPGQGLRLIYYSQIVNDFQKGDIAEGYSVSREKKESFPLTVTSAQKNPTAFYLCASSEQGNSPLHFGNGTRLTVT.

The chain joins TRBV29-1 to TRBJ2-5; D is ambiguous. The ends were cut back, 4 bases at V and 4 bases at J, with 10 bases in the middle. This CDR3 is 12 amino acids long. Per the germline V gene, CDR1 is SQVTM and CDR2 is ANQGSEA. CDR3 region: CSVGEGGETQYF. As DNA, the CDR3 is TGCAGCGTTGGGGAAGGTGGAGAGACCCAGTACTTC.

The chain links TRBV29-1 to TRBJ1-2; possibly TRBD1 for D (5 bases). Germline V gene lookup returns CDR1 SQVTM and CDR2 ANQGSEA. V was cut by 5 bases and J by 4 bases, with 17 bases left in between. CDR3 length: 14 residues. CDR3 DNA: TGCAGCGTTATTCGGGGGGACTTGGGCTATGGCTACACCTTC. Protein sequence: CSVIRGDLGYGYTF.

V usage is TRBV7-9 and J usage is TRBJ2-3, with no clear D. CDR3 size: 15 residues. V shed 5 bases and J shed 4 bases, with 16 bases lying between them. CDR1 SEHNR and CDR2 FQNEAQ come from the germline V gene (reference sequence). The CDR3 DNA reads as TGTGCCAGCAGCCCGCCTGACCCCATGGCAGATACGCAGTATTTT. Translation gives CASSPPDPMADTQYF.

The gene calls are TRBV10-3 and TRBJ2-7; D is ambiguous. In germline, CDR1 is ENHRY, CDR2 SYGVKD. This CDR3 has 14 residues. The V end was cut by 3 bases, the J end by 7 bases, with 16 bases between. CDR3 region: CAISDRSFGLEQYF. The CDR3 DNA reads TGTGCCATCAGTGATAGGAGTTTCGGGCTTGAGCAGTACTTC.

The chain is built from TRBV4-3 and TRBJ2-1; 7 nucleotides agree with TRBD1. The CDR3 sequence is 13 residues long. Germline V gene lookup returns CDR1 LGHNA and CDR2 YSLEER. Trimming took 6 bases from V and 9 from J; bases not matched to a gene: 8. CDR3 sequence (DNA): TGCGCCAGCAGGGTCGCAGGGGGAGTTGAGCAGTTCTTC. The encoded protein is CASRVAGGVEQFF.